This T cell receptor (beta chain) derives from a study of blood T cell repertoires in COVID-19. The overall study: COVID-19 samples collected from the United States, Italy and Spain covered acute and convalescent phases. Nucleic acid was either cDNA or gDNA, and it came from T cells, B-cell-depleted T cells, or PBMCs.

Original analysis: Reference gene primers were amplified, and this amplification served to estimate nucleated cell counts. TCRdb keeps only in-frame clones here, not all; method: immunoSEQ multiplex PCR. V, J and clone size reflect that table, while D and trimming were determined from the DNA. Of about 260,000 clones detected, 65% to 85% appear once; the ten largest clones hold about 1.5%. With 3 bases removed from V and 3 bases from J, the gap between germline ends came to 8 bases. The germline V gene encodes CDR1 KGHSH and CDR2 LQKENI. This CDR3 is 13 amino acids long. The TCR comes from a woman between 35 and 50 years old who had recovered from COVID-19. Sequencing was performed on peripheral blood. V usage is TRBV18 and J usage is TRBJ1-1; tentative D call: TRBD1 (5 bases). CDR3 sequence (DNA): TGTGCCAGCTCACCCCTAGGGGACACTGAAGCTTTCTTT. This encodes CASSPLGDTEAFF.